The clone carrying this T cell receptor (beta chain) was seen a handful of times. Its cognate antigen is unknown. Here immunoSEQ multiplex PCR was the method, and the copy in TCRdb shows in-frame clones only, minus some. The sample has 70,000 to 85,000 clones, 80% to 90% seen once. This sample was taken from a study of OX40 agonist ivuxolimab in advanced cancers. The overall study: Partial responses occurred in Three dose-escalation patients, one with hepatocellular carcinoma and two with cutaneous melanoma. Study conclusions and caveats: Expanded clones were, on average, more numerous in CD8+ T cells than in CD4+. Among some nonresponders, normalized T-cell clonal expansion was also low.

CDR3 size: 13 residues. V was shortened by 8 bases and J by 7 bases, with 15 bases between the two germline ends. Germline CDR1 is LNHDA and CDR2 is SQIVND (reference sequence). The sequencing here drew on CD4+ or CD8+ T cells sorted from blood, taken in a trial of the OX40 agonist ivuxolimab. V usage is TRBV19 and J usage is TRBJ1-5, with D possibly being TRBD1 (6 bases). This TCR derives from an adult with an advanced solid tumor such as melanoma, head and neck, liver or kidney cancer. CDR3 in amino acids: CASHQGTSQPQHF. The CDR3 region has the DNA TGTGCCAGTCATCAGGGGACGAGCCAGCCCCAGCATTTT.